The clone carrying this T cell receptor (beta chain) came up many times. Its antigen is not known. This record comes from a study of T cells in Graves' hyperthyroidism and ophthalmopathy. Findings and limits, study-wide: The model identified upcoming ophthalmopathy a median about 6.5 months ahead of onset.

RNA transcripts were the template for amplifying TCR beta CDR3 regions. The HTBI primer set was used in a first-round RT-PCR of the TCR CDR3. Via MiXCR, TCRdb re-called the multiplex PCR reads, giving one row per CDR3 protein. In the table there are roughly 700,000 distinct CDR3 sequences, 12% to 15% of which are singletons. CDR3 length: 16 residues. V shed 5 bases and J 0 bases; nucleotides not matched to a gene: 7. Per the germline V gene, CDR1 is SGHAT and CDR2 is FQNNGV. The study enrolled patients aged 18 to 65 with newly diagnosed hyperthyroidism of under 2 months' duration. PBMCs were collected from an approximately 10 ml volume of fresh peripheral blood.

The sample taken for sequencing was blood. V gene TRBV11-2 combines with J gene TRBJ2-1, with 7 bases lining up with TRBD1. The sequence derives from a woman under 30 with Graves' hyperthyroidism. The CDR3 reads CASSDHYRGSYNEQFF. CDR3 coding DNA: TGTGCCAGCAGCGATCACTACAGGGGCTCCTACAATGAGCAGTTCTTC. The full variable domain, rest sourced from reference TRBV11-2 and TRBJ2-1, is EAGVAQSPRYKIIEKRQSVAFWCNPISGHATLYWYQQILGQGPKLLIQFQNNGVVDDSQLPKDRFSAERLKGVDSTLKIQPAKLEDSAVYLCASSDHYRGSYNEQFFGPGTRLTVL.